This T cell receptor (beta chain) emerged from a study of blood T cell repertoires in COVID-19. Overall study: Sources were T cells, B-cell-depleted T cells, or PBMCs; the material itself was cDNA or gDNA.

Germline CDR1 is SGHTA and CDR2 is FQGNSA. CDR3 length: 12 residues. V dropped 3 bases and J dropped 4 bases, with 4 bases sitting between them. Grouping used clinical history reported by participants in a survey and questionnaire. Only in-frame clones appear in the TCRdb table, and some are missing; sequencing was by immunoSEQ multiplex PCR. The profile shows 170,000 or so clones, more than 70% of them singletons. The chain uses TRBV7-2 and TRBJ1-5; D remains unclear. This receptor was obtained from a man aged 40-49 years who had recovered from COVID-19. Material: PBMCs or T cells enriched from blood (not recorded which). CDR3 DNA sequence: TGTGCCAGCAGCTTGTATAATCAGCCCCAGCATTTT. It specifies CASSLYNQPQHF.